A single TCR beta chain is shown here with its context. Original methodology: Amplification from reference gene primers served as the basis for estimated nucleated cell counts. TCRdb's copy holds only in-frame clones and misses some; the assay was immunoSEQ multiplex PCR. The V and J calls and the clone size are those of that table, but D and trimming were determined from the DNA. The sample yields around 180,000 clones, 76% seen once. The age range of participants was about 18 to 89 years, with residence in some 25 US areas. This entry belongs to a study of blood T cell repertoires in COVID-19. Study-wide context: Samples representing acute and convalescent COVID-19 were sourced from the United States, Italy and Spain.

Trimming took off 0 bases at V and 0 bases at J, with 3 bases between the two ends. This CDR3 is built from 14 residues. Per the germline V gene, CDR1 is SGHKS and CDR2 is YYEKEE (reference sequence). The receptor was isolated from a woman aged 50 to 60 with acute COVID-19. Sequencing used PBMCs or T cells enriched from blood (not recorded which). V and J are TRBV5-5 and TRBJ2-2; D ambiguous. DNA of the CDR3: TGTGCCAGCAGCTTGGTATCGAACACCGGGGAGCTGTTTTTT. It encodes CASSLVSNTGELFF.